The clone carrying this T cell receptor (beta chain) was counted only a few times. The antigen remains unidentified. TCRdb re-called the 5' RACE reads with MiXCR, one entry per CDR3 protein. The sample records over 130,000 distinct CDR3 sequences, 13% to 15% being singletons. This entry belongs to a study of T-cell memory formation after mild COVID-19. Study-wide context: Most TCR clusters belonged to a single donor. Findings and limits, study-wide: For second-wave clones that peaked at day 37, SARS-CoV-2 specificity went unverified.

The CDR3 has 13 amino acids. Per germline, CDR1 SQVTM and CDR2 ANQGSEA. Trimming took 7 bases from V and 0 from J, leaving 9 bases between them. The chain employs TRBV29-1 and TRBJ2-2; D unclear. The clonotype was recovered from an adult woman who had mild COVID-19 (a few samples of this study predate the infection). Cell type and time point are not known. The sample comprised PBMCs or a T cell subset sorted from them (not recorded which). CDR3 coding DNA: TGCAGCGGAACAGAGGCGAACACCGGGGAGCTGTTTTTT. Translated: CSGTEANTGELFF.